This T cell receptor (beta chain) is drawn from a study of blood T cell repertoires in COVID-19 (dated by TCRdb to 2018 to 2020). General notes on the study: Samples covering the acute and convalescent phases of COVID-19 were provided by collaborators in the United States, Italy and Spain. The material from the prospective study consisted of cDNA or gDNA derived from T cells, B-cell-depleted T cells, or PBMCs. Deeply sampled blood TCRbeta repertoires from subjects exposed to, actively infected with, or recovered from COVID-19 were included in the dataset. A freely available public database, intended as a resource for researchers studying the immune response to SARS-CoV-2, is where the repertoires were released. Samples were obtained from the ongoing ImmuneRACE study (first 160 participants) and from over 1,000 subjects provided by 6 global collaborators. Sample metadata almost always included a de-identified subject ID, COVID-19 status, age in years and sex. HLA class I and class II types, where available, came from metadata supplied by the sample provider rather than from assay-based typing. Summary of the overall study and its limitations: The quantity of clinical and demographic metadata differed by source and by participant and was supplied without curation.

Enrolling through a virtual design, the prospective study's participants ranged in age from roughly 18 to 90 years and lived across roughly 23 United States geographic areas. In the prospective study, cohorts were assigned on the basis of participant-reported clinical history obtained from a screening survey and a study questionnaire. For ImmuneRACE Cohort 3, a participant was defined as recovered based on two consecutive negative NP/OP PCR tests, clearance by a healthcare professional, or resolution of symptoms. Each participant in the prospective study had whole blood, serum and a nasopharyngeal or oropharyngeal swab collected by mobile phlebotomists. Prospective study participants could optionally give additional blood draws and questionnaires over a roughly 2-month period. Prospective study blood samples were shipped either frozen or at room temperature before DNA extraction. TCRbeta CDR3 regions were amplified from genomic DNA using the immunoSEQ Assay, a bias-controlled multiplex PCR. The study's processing was this. The number of nucleated cells in each sample was estimated by amplification of reference gene primers within the assay. To quantify the absolute abundance of each unique TCRbeta CDR3 rearrangement, sequence reads were collapsed and filtered. Productive Simpson clonality was computed per sample as the square root of Simpson's diversity index over productive rearrangements. The clones in this table, taken by TCRdb from immuneACCESS, are in-frame only. Not every clone is retained; where verified, under half of the shortfall comes from an unresolved V gene, and the cause of the rest is unknown. V, J and clone size are taken as reported in that table, and D and trimming were inferred from the DNA itself. Recorded for this sample are 200,000 to 300,000 clones; 86% of them occurred a single time. Over 2.5% of the sample goes to the ten largest clones.

As concerns this clone: It lacks a known antigen. Base-call qualities are not available, and no considerably larger clone is one nucleotide away.

CDR1 SQVTM and CDR2 ANQGSEA were looked up in the germline V gene. Spanning cysteine to phenylalanine, the CDR3 consists of 12 amino acids. Only the CDR3 DNA is retained, 36 bases long and in frame from the first base. After removal of 8 bases from V and 6 bases from J, the junction retains 8 bases not matched to a gene. The chain couples TRBV29-1 to TRBJ2-3; TRBD2 fits 7 bases in the junction. The TCR was taken from a woman aged 18 to 35 who had recovered from COVID-19. Material: PBMCs or T cells enriched from blood (not recorded which). This receptor carries the CDR3 CSIGTIHDTQYF. The bases are TGCAGCATAGGGACTATCCACGATACGCAGTATTTT.